These 2 T cell receptor beta chains came from one sample sequenced in a study of T cell responses to AZD1222 COVID-19 vaccine. The table came from immunoSEQ multiplex PCR; TCRdb's copy has only in-frame clones and leaves some out. The table lists around 170,000 clones, approximately 91% of them singletons, with 0.75% to 1% in the top ten. The specimen was peripheral blood, collected on day 0 of AZD1222 vaccination. The receptors derive from an adult in good health.

The chain is built from TRBV7-8 and TRBJ2-1, with TRBD2 as a possible D gene (5 bases). Trimming cost V 3 bases and J 9 bases, with 12 bases left between them. The germline gives CDR1 SGHVS, CDR2 FQNEAQ. This CDR3 comprises 13 residues. For the CDR3, the DNA is TGTGCCAGCAGCTTTAACCTAGCAGGTGAGCAGTTCTTC. Its protein is CASSFNLAGEQFF.

CDR3 DNA sequence: TGTGCCAGCAGCCAGGGGACTAGCGACTACACAGATACGCAGTATTTT. This codes for CASSQGTSDYTDTQYF. This sequence joins TRBV3-1 (or the pseudogene TRBV3-2) and TRBJ2-3, with 10 bases that match TRBD2. The CDR3 contains 16 residues. Looked up from germline, CDR1 is LGHDT and CDR2 is YNNKEL (reference sequence). The V and J ends lost 3 bases and 2 bases, in that order; junction bases with no gene match: 5.